Given below is one TCR beta chain in context. The specificity of this receptor is unknown. No clone much larger than this one lies a single base away; base qualities are absent. This entry is derived from a study of blood T cell repertoires in COVID-19 (TCRdb year 2020). Background for the entire study: Samples covering the acute and convalescent phases of COVID-19 were provided by collaborators in the United States, Italy and Spain. The prospective study material was composed of cDNA or gDNA derived from T cells, B-cell-depleted T cells, or PBMCs. The dataset comprised deeply sampled blood TCRbeta repertoires from subjects exposed to, actively infected with, or recovered from COVID-19. A freely available public database, intended as a resource for researchers studying the immune response to SARS-CoV-2, is where the repertoires were released. Samples were obtained from the ongoing ImmuneRACE study (first 160 participants) and from 1,254 subjects provided by 6 global collaborators. The sample metadata nearly always contained a de-identified subject ID, COVID-19 status, age in years and sex. Where HLA class I and class II types were available, the types were taken from metadata supplied by the sample provider, not from assay-based typing.

TCRbeta CDR3 regions were amplified from genomic DNA by means of the immunoSEQ Assay, a bias-controlled multiplex PCR. In the authors' own workflow: The number of nucleated cells in each sample was estimated from the amplification of reference gene primers within the assay. To quantify the absolute abundance of each unique TCRbeta CDR3 rearrangement, sequence reads were collapsed and filtered. For each sample, productive Simpson clonality was calculated as the square root of Simpson's diversity index across productive rearrangements. TCRdb limited this immuneACCESS table to in-frame rearrangements with V and J called. A share of clones is missing; checked studies link under half to unresolved V genes, and the rest is unexplained. V, J and clone size reflect that table, while D and trimming were determined from the DNA. Here the sample has some 200,000 clones; 80% to 90% occur a single time. In total, the top ten clones hold 13% of the sample.

Whole blood was collected in K2EDTA tubes by collaborating institutions according to the institutions' own protocols. For TCRbeta analysis, collaborators shipped samples in one of three forms: frozen whole blood, isolated PBMCs, or DNA extracted from either of those sample types. Trimming takes 4 bases off V and 15 bases off J; junction bases not matched to a gene: 10. CDR1 SQVTM and CDR2 ANQGSEA were looked up in the germline V gene. Spanning cysteine to phenylalanine, the CDR3 consists of 13 amino acids. Just the 39-base CDR3 DNA is kept, in frame starting at base 1. What the work shows at the level of the full study, not this receptor alone: The amount of clinical and demographic metadata varied by source and participant and was provided uncurated.

The sequence links TRBV29-1 to TRBJ2-1; 12 central bases correspond to TRBD2. Sequenced material: peripheral blood. The sequence came from a human donor in a cohort sampled during active COVID-19. CDR3 sequence: CSVAPASGRALFF. DNA sequence: TGCAGCGTTGCCCCGGCTAGCGGGAGGGCTTTGTTCTTC.